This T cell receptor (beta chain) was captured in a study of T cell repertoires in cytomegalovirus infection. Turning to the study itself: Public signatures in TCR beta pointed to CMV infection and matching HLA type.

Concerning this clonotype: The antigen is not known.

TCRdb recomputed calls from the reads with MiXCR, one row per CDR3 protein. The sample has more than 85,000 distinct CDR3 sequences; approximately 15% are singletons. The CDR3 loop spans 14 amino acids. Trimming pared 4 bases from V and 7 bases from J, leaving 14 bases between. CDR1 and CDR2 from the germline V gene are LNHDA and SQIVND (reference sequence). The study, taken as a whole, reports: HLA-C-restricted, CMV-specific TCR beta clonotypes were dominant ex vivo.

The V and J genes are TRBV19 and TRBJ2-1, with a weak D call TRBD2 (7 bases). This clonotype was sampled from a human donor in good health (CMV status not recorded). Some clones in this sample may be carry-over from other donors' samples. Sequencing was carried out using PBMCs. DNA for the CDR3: TGTGCCAGTAGTAGGGCGGGGGCGAGGAATGAGCAGTTCTTC. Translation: CASSRAGARNEQFF. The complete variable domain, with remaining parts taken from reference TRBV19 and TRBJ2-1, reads DGGITQSPKYLFRKEGQNVTLSCEQNLNHDAMYWYRQDPGQGLRLIYYSQIVNDFQKGDIAEGYSVSREKKESFPLTVTSAQKNPTAFYLCASSRAGARNEQFFGPGTRLTVL.